The 20 T cell receptor beta chains presented below share a single source sample, sequenced in a study of Ad26.COV2.S vaccination and SARS-CoV-2 variants. Produced via immunoSEQ multiplex PCR; TCRdb's table is partial and in-frame only. The sample holds roughly 92,000 clones; about four fifths are singletons and the top ten take 16%. Specimen: peripheral blood, collected after recovery from COVID-19. These receptors originate from a human donor who had recovered from COVID-19.

The J gene is TRBJ2-7, the V gene TRBV9; TRBD2 agrees at 10 bases. The CDR3 has 15 amino acids. The V gene end was trimmed by 0 bases and the J gene end by 4 bases; junction bases not matched to a gene: 4. From germline, CDR1 is SGDLS and CDR2 YYNGEE. The DNA for the CDR3 is TGTGCCAGCAGCGTAGAGGCTAGCGGGAGTTACGAGCAGTACTTC. This codes for CASSVEASGSYEQYF. Full variable domain (outside the CDR3, taken from reference TRBV9 and TRBJ2-7): DSGVTQTPKHLITATGQRVTLRCSPRSGDLSVYWYQQSLDQGLQFLIQYYNGEERAKGNILERFSAQQFPDLHSELNLSSLELGDSALYFCASSVEASGSYEQYFGPGTRLTVT.

The J gene is TRBJ1-4, the V gene TRBV28, with no clear D. The germline CDR1 and CDR2 sequences are MDHEN and SYDVKM. The CDR3 has 18 residues. Trimming took off 6 bases at V and 8 bases at J, with 28 bases between the two ends. The CDR3 loop reads CASSQTSLRQHRGEKLFF. CDR3 nucleotide sequence: TGTGCCAGCAGCCAGACATCACTAAGACAACACCGAGGGGAAAAACTGTTTTTT.

The chain carries TRBV7-6 and TRBJ2-3; 11 bases line up with TRBD2. In germline, CDR1 is SGHVS, CDR2 FNYEAQ. V gave up 0 bases and J gave up 6 bases; unmatched junction bases: 8. This CDR3 has 17 residues. CDR3 bases: TGTGCCAGCAGCTTAGCACTACTAGCGGGAGAAGGGGATACGCAGTATTTT. Translated: CASSLALLAGEGDTQYF.

The CDR3 DNA sequence: TGTGCCAGCAGCAAATTGGGTGGCGGGGGGTTAAATGAGCAGTTCTTC. Protein sequence: CASSKLGGGGLNEQFF. The rearrangement uses TRBV21-1 and TRBJ2-1; the tabulated D call, TRBD2, remains unverified against the DNA. TRBV21-1 is a pseudogene locus. This CDR3 has 16 residues.

The V call is TRBV27, the J call TRBJ2-5, with TRBD1 identical over 7 bases. The CDR3 spans 15 residues. CDR1 is MNHEY and CDR2 is SMNVEV in the germline V gene (reference sequence). J was trimmed by 3 bases and V by 2 bases; bases with no gene match: 6. CDR3 loop: CASSLTPQGKETQYF. The CDR3, as DNA: TGTGCCAGCAGTTTAACTCCACAGGGGAAAGAGACCCAGTACTTC.

The table lists this clone with a few counts. The chain uses TRBV4-2 and TRBJ1-2, with a tentative D call TRBD1 (5 bases). Deletions cut 4 bases from V and 2 bases from J, with 17 bases between. The CDR3 spans 16 residues. Germline V gene sequence: CDR1 LGHNA, CDR2 YNFKEQ. Here the CDR3 reads CASSPEVGHLNYGYTF. The CDR3 DNA sequence: TGTGCCAGCAGCCCCGAAGTGGGGCACCTAAACTATGGCTACACCTTC.

This clone has only a few counts. A junction boundary mismatches the germline segment, possibly from a read error. The chain joins TRBV6-2 or TRBV6-3 to TRBJ1-4, with 7 nucleotides matching TRBD1. The V gene's germline CDR1 is MNHEY and CDR2 SVGEGT. This CDR3 region has 12 residues. The CDR3 DNA follows: TGTGCCAGCAGTTTCGCCCTACAGGGGCCGGTTTTT. Residues: CASSFALQGPVF.

CDR3 amino acids: CSGRNPYEQYF. CDR3 nucleotide sequence: TGCAGCGGACGGAATCCCTACGAGCAGTACTTC. The chain employs TRBV29-1 and TRBJ2-7; no clear D. V gave up 7 bases and J gave up 2 bases, with 9 bases separating them. Germline CDR1 and CDR2: SQVTM and ANQGSEA. This CDR3 is built from 11 residues.

This chain links TRBV28 with TRBJ1-1; 7 bases align to TRBD1. V was pared by 2 bases and J by 5 bases, with 11 bases of the junction left unmatched. From germline, CDR1 is MDHEN and CDR2 SYDVKM. This CDR3 contains 16 residues. The CDR3 DNA reads as TGTGCCAGCAGTTTACTCCCCGACAGGGACGGAACTGAAGCTTTCTTT. Encoded protein: CASSLLPDRDGTEAFF.

This clone was detected a few times. The rearrangement links TRBV6-2 or TRBV6-3 to TRBJ2-1; D is unclear. CDR1 is MNHEY, CDR2 SVGEGT, per germline. This CDR3 has 14 residues. V was shortened by 4 bases and J by 10 bases, with 17 bases between the two germline ends. CDR3 DNA sequence: TGTGCCAGCAGTTCGACTTCGACTGTTTCCGAGCAGTTCTTC. Residues: CASSSTSTVSEQFF.

This chain joins TRBV6-1 and TRBJ2-1; D possibly matches TRBD1 or TRBD2 (5 bases each). The CDR3 length is 14 residues. Trimming pared 6 bases from V and 6 bases from J, leaving 15 bases between. Germline loops: CDR1 MNHNS, CDR2 SASEGT. The DNA of the CDR3 is TGTGCCAGCAGCCCCGGGACCAGGACCAATGAGCAGTTCTTC. Translated: CASSPGTRTNEQFF.

The chain couples TRBV7-9 to TRBJ2-5; 13 positions agree with TRBD2. CDR3 length equals 16 residues. Germline V gene lookup returns CDR1 SEHNR and CDR2 FQNEAQ (reference sequence). The V gene end was trimmed by 5 bases and the J gene end by 2 bases; junction bases not matched to a gene: 5. The CDR3 bases are TGTGCCAGCAGCCCCGGGACTAGCGGGATACAAGAGACCCAGTACTTC. Residues: CASSPGTSGIQETQYF.

The chain combines TRBV11-2 with TRBJ2-3; D not resolved. The germline gives CDR1 SGHAT, CDR2 FQNNGV. V lost 4 bases to trimming and J lost 2 bases, with 13 bases between them. This CDR3 is 15 amino acids long. The CDR3 reads CASSSALPFTDTQYF. DNA of the CDR3: TGTGCCAGCAGCTCAGCCCTCCCCTTCACAGATACGCAGTATTTT. Full variable domain (remainder filled in from reference TRBV11-2 and TRBJ2-3): EAGVAQSPRYKIIEKRQSVAFWCNPISGHATLYWYQQILGQGPKLLIQFQNNGVVDDSQLPKDRFSAERLKGVDSTLKIQPAKLEDSAVYLCASSSALPFTDTQYFGPGTRLTVL.

This chain links TRBV9 with TRBJ2-7; weak D call: TRBD1 (6 bases). In germline, CDR1 is SGDLS, CDR2 YYNGEE. The CDR3 covers 15 residues. The V gene lost 0 bases and the J gene lost 2 bases, with 12 bases spanning the gap. The chain's CDR3 is CASSVEGHTPYEQYF. As DNA, the CDR3 is TGTGCCAGCAGCGTAGAGGGACATACTCCCTACGAGCAGTACTTC.

This chain connects TRBV6-6 to TRBJ2-7; no clear D gene. Per germline, CDR1 MNHNY and CDR2 SVGAGI (reference sequence). The length of the CDR3 is 14 residues. V lost 0 bases and J lost 7, with 13 bases in between. CDR3 sequence: CASSYSTLRREQYF. The CDR3 DNA sequence: TGTGCCAGCAGTTACTCCACCCTGCGCCGGGAGCAGTACTTC.

As regards this clone: A much more abundant neighbour one base away suggests this may be a read error. The chain combines TRBV7-7 with TRBJ2-2, with D uncertain. The length of the CDR3 is 14 residues. The germline CDR1 and CDR2 sequences are SSHAT and FNYEAQ (reference sequence). V lost 1 base and J lost 1, with 4 bases in between. As DNA, the CDR3 is TGTGCCAGCAGCTTAGGACAGAACACCGGGGAGCTGTTTTTT. Its protein is CASSLGQNTGELFF. Drawing the rest from reference TRBV7-7 and TRBJ2-2, the complete variable domain is GAGVSQSPRYKVTKRGQDVTLRCDPISSHATLYWYQQALGQGPEFLTYFNYEAQPDKSGLPSDRFSAERPEGSISTLTIQRTEQRDSAMYRCASSLGQNTGELFFGEGSRLTVL.

The genes are TRBV29-1 and TRBJ1-1, with 8 bases fitting TRBD1. The CDR3 loop spans 13 amino acids. In germline, CDR1 is SQVTM, CDR2 ANQGSEA. The trim removed 2 bases at V and 4 bases at J, leaving 3 bases unmatched. CDR3 in amino acids: CSVEQGAGTEAFF. The DNA of the CDR3 is TGCAGCGTTGAACAGGGGGCGGGCACTGAAGCTTTCTTT.

The chain joins TRBV4-1 to TRBJ1-2; D is ambiguous. The CDR3 has 16 residues. In germline, CDR1 is MGHRA, CDR2 YSYEKL. V shed 4 bases and J shed 0 bases, with 15 bases lying between them. For the CDR3, the DNA is TGCGCCAGCAGCCCTTCCGGACGGGCACCTAACTATGGCTACACCTTC. It codes for CASSPSGRAPNYGYTF.

The chain has TRBV7-2 and TRBJ2-7; a weak D match, TRBD1 (5 bases). Trimming left V 5 bases short and J 2 bases short, with 16 bases between. The CDR3 consists of 15 residues. Per germline, CDR1 SGHTA and CDR2 FQGNSA. The CDR3 sequence is CASSPDRQRPYEQYF. CDR3 bases: TGTGCCAGCAGCCCAGATCGACAGAGACCCTACGAGCAGTACTTC.

The V and J genes are TRBV10-3 and TRBJ2-7, with 11 bases lining up with TRBD2. CDR1 is ENHRY, CDR2 SYGVKD, per germline. Trimming cost V 3 bases and J 5 bases; bases outside gene matches: 6. This CDR3 has 15 amino acids. The CDR3: CAISEPTSGRHEQYF. As DNA, the CDR3 is TGTGCCATCAGTGAACCTACTAGCGGGAGACACGAGCAGTACTTC.